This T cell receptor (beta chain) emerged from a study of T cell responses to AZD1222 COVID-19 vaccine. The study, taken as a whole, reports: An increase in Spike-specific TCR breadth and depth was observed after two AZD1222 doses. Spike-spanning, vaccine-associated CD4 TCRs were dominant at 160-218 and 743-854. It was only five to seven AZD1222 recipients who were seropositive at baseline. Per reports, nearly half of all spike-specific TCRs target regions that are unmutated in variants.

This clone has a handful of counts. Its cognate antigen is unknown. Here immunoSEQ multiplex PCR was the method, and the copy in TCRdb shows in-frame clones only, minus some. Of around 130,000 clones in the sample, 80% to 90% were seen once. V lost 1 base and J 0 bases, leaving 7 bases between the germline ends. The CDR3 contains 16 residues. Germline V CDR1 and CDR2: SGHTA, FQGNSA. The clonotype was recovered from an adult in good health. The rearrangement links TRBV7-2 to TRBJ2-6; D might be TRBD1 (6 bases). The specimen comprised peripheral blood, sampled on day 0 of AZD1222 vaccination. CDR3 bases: TGTGCCAGCAGCTTAGTAGGGGGCTCTGGGGCCAACGTCCTGACTTTC. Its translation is CASSLVGGSGANVLTF.